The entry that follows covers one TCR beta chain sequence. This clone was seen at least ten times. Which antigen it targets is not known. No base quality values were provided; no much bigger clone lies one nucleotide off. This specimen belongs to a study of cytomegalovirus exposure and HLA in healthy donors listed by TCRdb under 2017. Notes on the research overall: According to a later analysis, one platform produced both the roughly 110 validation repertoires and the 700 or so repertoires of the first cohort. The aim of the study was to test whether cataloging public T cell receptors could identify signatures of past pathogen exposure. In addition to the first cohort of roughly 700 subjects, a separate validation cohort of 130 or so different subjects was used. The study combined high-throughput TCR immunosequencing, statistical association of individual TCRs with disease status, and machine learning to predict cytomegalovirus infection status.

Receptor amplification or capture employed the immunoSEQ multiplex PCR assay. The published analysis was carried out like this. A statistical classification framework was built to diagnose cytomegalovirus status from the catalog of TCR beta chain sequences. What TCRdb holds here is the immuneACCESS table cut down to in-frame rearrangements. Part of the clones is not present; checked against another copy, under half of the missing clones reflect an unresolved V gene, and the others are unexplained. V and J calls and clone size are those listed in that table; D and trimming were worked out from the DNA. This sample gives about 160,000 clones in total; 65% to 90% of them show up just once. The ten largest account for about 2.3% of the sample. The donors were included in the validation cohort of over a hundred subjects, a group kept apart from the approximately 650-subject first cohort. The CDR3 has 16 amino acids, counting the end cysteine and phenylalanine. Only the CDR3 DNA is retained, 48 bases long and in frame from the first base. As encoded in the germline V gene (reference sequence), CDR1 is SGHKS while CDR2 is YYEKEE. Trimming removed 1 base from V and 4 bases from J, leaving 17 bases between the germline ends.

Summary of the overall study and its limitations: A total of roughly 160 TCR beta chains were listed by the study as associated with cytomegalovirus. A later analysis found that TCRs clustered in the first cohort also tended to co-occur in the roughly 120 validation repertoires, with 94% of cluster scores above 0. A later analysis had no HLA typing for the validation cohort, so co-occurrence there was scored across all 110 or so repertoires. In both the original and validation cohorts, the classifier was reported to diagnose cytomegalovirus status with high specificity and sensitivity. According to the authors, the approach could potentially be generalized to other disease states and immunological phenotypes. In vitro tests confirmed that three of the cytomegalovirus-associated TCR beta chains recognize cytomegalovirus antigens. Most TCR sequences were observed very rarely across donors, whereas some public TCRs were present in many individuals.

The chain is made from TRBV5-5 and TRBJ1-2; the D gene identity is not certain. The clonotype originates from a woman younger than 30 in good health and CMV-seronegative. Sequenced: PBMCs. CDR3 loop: CASSLSQVIGTYGYTF. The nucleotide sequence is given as TGTGCCAGCAGCTTGAGCCAGGTGATTGGTACCTATGGCTACACCTTC. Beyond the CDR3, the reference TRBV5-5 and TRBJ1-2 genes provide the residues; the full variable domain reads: DAGVTQSPTHLIKTRGQQVTLRCSPISGHKSVSWYQQVLGQGPQFIFQYYEKEERGRGNFPDRFSARQFPNYSSELNVNALLLGDSALYLCASSLSQVIGTYGYTFGSGTRLTVV.